The 22 T cell receptor beta chains below come from one sample, sequenced in a study of T cell changes during pregnancy in multiple sclerosis. Sequencing used immunoSEQ multiplex PCR; TCRdb keeps in-frame clones, though not all of them. Here the sample spans about 55,000 clones, roughly 94% being singletons. The sample here was CD8+ T cells from peripheral blood mononuclear cells, taken after pregnancy. The source is a female donor with multiple sclerosis, enrolled in a pregnancy study.

J is TRBJ2-7 and V is TRBV28; 12 bases match TRBD1. J was trimmed by 5 bases and V by 4 bases; bases with no gene match: 6. CDR3 length: 15 residues. Germline CDR1 and CDR2: MDHEN and SYDVKM. Written as DNA, the CDR3 is TGTGCCAGCAGTTATACCGGGACAGGGGGCGACGAGCAGTACTTC. The encoded protein is CASSYTGTGGDEQYF.

V and J are TRBV5-6 and TRBJ2-7; maybe TRBD2 (6 bases). Germline assignment: CDR1 SGHDT and CDR2 YYEEEE. The CDR3 has 16 amino acids. Trimming pared 0 bases from V and 4 bases from J, leaving 17 bases between. For the CDR3, the DNA is TGTGCCAGCAGCTTGGCCCGGGAGCGCAGGACATACGAGCAGTACTTC. Its protein product is CASSLARERRTYEQYF.

The V call is TRBV5-5, the J call TRBJ1-1; TRBD1 agrees at 7 bases. The CDR3 consists of 14 residues. In germline, CDR1 is SGHKS, CDR2 YYEKEE (reference sequence). Trimming removed 5 bases from V and 0 bases from J; junction bases left unmatched: 4. CDR3 amino acids: CASSKGQLNTEAFF. In DNA, the CDR3 is TGTGCCAGCAGTAAGGGACAGTTGAACACTGAAGCTTTCTTT. The full variable domain, completed using reference TRBV5-5 and TRBJ1-1, is DAGVTQSPTHLIKTRGQQVTLRCSPISGHKSVSWYQQVLGQGPQFIFQYYEKEERGRGNFPDRFSARQFPNYSSELNVNALLLGDSALYLCASSKGQLNTEAFFGQGTRLTVV.

The rearrangement links TRBV6-6 to TRBJ1-5, with 7 nucleotides matching TRBD1. Germline CDR1 reads MNHNY; CDR2 reads SVGAGI (reference sequence). This CDR3 is built from 14 residues. The V gene end was trimmed by 7 bases and the J gene end by 0 bases; junction bases not matched to a gene: 3. The CDR3 protein is CASTGTASNQPQHF. The CDR3 DNA reads TGTGCCAGCACCGGGACAGCTAGCAATCAGCCCCAGCATTTT.

In nucleotides, the CDR3 is TGTGCCACCGCCTTGGGACAGGCAAGGAGGGATACGCAGTATTTT. This codes for CATALGQARRDTQYF. V gene TRBV2 combines with J gene TRBJ2-3; 8 bases are shared with TRBD1. The CDR3 has 15 amino acids. The germline V gene encodes CDR1 SNHLY and CDR2 FYNNEI. Trimming took 10 bases from V and 6 from J; bases not matched to a gene: 15.

The count of this clone is one. The chain links TRBV4-3 to TRBJ2-4; D not certain. V gave up 4 bases and J gave up 0 bases, with 10 bases separating them. The length of the CDR3 is 15 residues. Germline V gene sequence: CDR1 LGHNA, CDR2 YSLEER. The CDR3 loop reads CASSRGALAKNIQYF. The CDR3 DNA sequence: TGCGCCAGCAGCCGAGGAGCGCTAGCCAAAAACATTCAGTACTTC.

V usage is TRBV4-1 and J usage is TRBJ2-7; tentatively, D is TRBD2 (6 bases). The V gene lost 1 base and the J gene lost 3 bases, with 13 bases spanning the gap. The CDR3 totals 15 residues. Germline V gene data show CDR1 as MGHRA and CDR2 as YSYEKL. This chain's CDR3 is CASSQGRAENYEQYF. The CDR3 bases are TGCGCCAGCAGCCAAGGGAGGGCAGAGAACTACGAGCAGTACTTC.

The sample holds one count of this clone. The chain links TRBV7-7 to TRBJ2-1; perhaps TRBD2 as D (5 bases). The V end lost 5 bases, the J end lost 2 bases, and 16 bases lay between the germline ends. The CDR3 covers 16 residues. CDR1 is SSHAT and CDR2 is FNYEAQ in the germline V gene (reference sequence). Here the CDR3 DNA reads TGTGCCAGCAGCCCCGGTCTAGCTGTCCCCTACAATGAGCAGTTCTTC. It specifies CASSPGLAVPYNEQFF.

By sample share, this clone is medium-sized. The chain joins TRBV4-2 to TRBJ2-5, with 8 bases lining up with TRBD2. V lost 0 bases to trimming and J lost 1 base; unmatched junction nucleotides: 1. The CDR3 is made up of 15 amino acids. Germline CDR1 and CDR2: LGHNA and YNFKEQ. CDR3 nucleotides: TGTGCCAGCAGCCAAGATCGGGAGGGCCAAGAGACCCAGTACTTC. Translation: CASSQDREGQETQYF.

This rearrangement joins TRBV10-2 to TRBJ2-7, with D possibly TRBD2 on 6 matching bases. Germline loops: CDR1 WSHSY, CDR2 SAAADI. CDR3 length equals 16 residues. Trimming left V 0 bases short and J 7 bases short, with 19 bases between. The CDR3 DNA reads TGCGCCAGCAGTGAGTCGAGATTAGCGGCCCAGCTGGAGCAGTACTTC. Amino acids: CASSESRLAAQLEQYF.

The table lists this clone with a count of one. The sample carries other DNA sequences with the same CDR3. The gene calls are TRBV19 and TRBJ1-1; 7 bases match TRBD1. This CDR3 has 13 residues. Losses at the gene ends were 4 bases for V and 5 bases for J; bases not matched to a gene: 4. CDR1 and CDR2 from the germline V gene are LNHDA and SQIVND (reference sequence). As DNA, the CDR3 is TGTGCCAGTAGTACAGGGGGTAATACTGAAGCTTTCTTT. Translated: CASSTGGNTEAFF.

This chain uses TRBV28 with TRBJ2-1; TRBD2 agrees at 8 bases. From germline, CDR1 is MDHEN and CDR2 SYDVKM. With V trimmed by 5 bases and J by 4 bases, 16 bases remained unmatched. CDR3 length: 18 residues. CDR3 bases: TGTGCCAGCAGTAGCGGGGAAGGGGTAGCGGGACCATACAATGAGCAGTTCTTC. Protein product: CASSSGEGVAGPYNEQFF.

The rearrangement joins TRBV29-1 to TRBJ2-1; D uncertain. From germline, CDR1 is SQVTM and CDR2 ANQGSEA. The V and J ends lost 3 bases and 0 bases respectively, with 9 bases between them. The length of the CDR3 is 14 residues. CDR3 residues: CSVDGGSSYNEQFF. The CDR3 DNA reads as TGCAGCGTTGACGGCGGAAGCTCCTACAATGAGCAGTTCTTC.

This sequence joins TRBV27 and TRBJ1-3, with D hard to call. The ends were cut back, 2 bases at V and 0 bases at J, with 8 bases in the middle. The CDR3 consists of 15 residues. Germline loops: CDR1 MNHEY, CDR2 SMNVEV (reference sequence). CDR3 bases: TGTGCCAGCAGTTTAAAACAGCCCTCTGGAAACACCATATATTTT. This codes for CASSLKQPSGNTIYF.

This chain connects TRBV29-1 to TRBJ2-7; TRBD1 agrees at 11 bases. The CDR3 spans 15 residues. Germline V CDR1 and CDR2: SQVTM, ANQGSEA. V shed 0 bases and J 4 bases; nucleotides not matched to a gene: 5. The CDR3 spells CSVEDWTGGGYEQYF. The CDR3 coding sequence is TGCAGCGTTGAAGACTGGACAGGGGGCGGTTACGAGCAGTACTTC.

The CDR3 protein is CASSLVEGTEAFF. Here the CDR3 DNA reads TGTGCCAGCAGCTTGGTAGAGGGCACTGAAGCTTTCTTT. V gene TRBV5-6 combines with J gene TRBJ1-1; D not certain. V lost 0 bases and J lost 4, with 7 bases in between. The V gene's germline CDR1 is SGHDT and CDR2 YYEEEE. The CDR3 has 13 residues.

The CDR3 coding sequence is TGCAGCGTTGAAGTGGCAGGGAAGGGAAACACCATATATTTT. Translation: CSVEVAGKGNTIYF. The J gene is TRBJ1-3, the V gene TRBV29-1, with D possibly matching TRBD1 (5 bases). Germline V gives CDR1 SQVTM, CDR2 ANQGSEA. The V end was cut by 1 base, the J end by 4 bases, with 11 bases between. The CDR3 covers 14 residues.

The chain couples TRBV7-9 to TRBJ2-2; D is unclear. CDR1 is SEHNR and CDR2 is FQNEAQ in the germline V gene (reference sequence). V dropped 4 bases and J dropped 8 bases, with 8 bases sitting between them. There are 12 residues in the CDR3. CDR3 region: CASSSRLGELFF. In DNA form, the CDR3 reads TGTGCCAGCAGCTCCCGTTTGGGGGAGCTGTTTTTT.

This clone has a single count. This rearrangement joins TRBV5-1 to TRBJ1-1, with 7 bases aligning to TRBD1. This CDR3 region has 13 residues. The germline V gene encodes CDR1 SGHRS and CDR2 YFSETQ. The J segment lost 3 bases and the V segment lost 6 bases, leaving 5 bases of the junction unmatched. The CDR3 loop reads CASTRQGDTEAFF. CDR3 sequence (DNA): TGCGCCAGCACCAGACAGGGAGACACTGAAGCTTTCTTT.

The V call is TRBV19, the J call TRBJ1-5; a possible D gene is TRBD1 (6 bases). Trimming took off 0 bases at V and 4 bases at J, with 13 bases between the two ends. Germline CDR1 and CDR2: LNHDA and SQIVND (reference sequence). This CDR3 has 16 residues. CDR3 in amino acids: CASSIDQGQGNQPQHF. The DNA of the CDR3 is TGTGCCAGTAGTATAGATCAGGGGCAGGGGAATCAGCCCCAGCATTTT.

The chain is built from TRBV7-2 and TRBJ2-1; 15 bases line up with TRBD2. Germline V CDR1 and CDR2: SGHTA, FQGNSA. After removal of 5 bases from V and 5 bases from J, the junction contained 10 bases not matched to a gene. This CDR3 spans 18 amino acids. The CDR3 DNA sequence: TGTGCCAGCAGCCCCCTAGGACTAGCGGGAGGGCCCCACAATGAGCAGTTCTTC. This translates into CASSPLGLAGGPHNEQFF. Full variable domain (remainder filled in from reference TRBV7-2 and TRBJ2-1): GAGVSQSPSNKVTEKGKDVELRCDPISGHTALYWYRQSLGQGLEFLIYFQGNSAPDKSGLPSDRFSAERTGGSVSTLTIQRTQQEDSAVYLCASSPLGLAGGPHNEQFFGPGTRLTVL.

This clone was recorded only once. The chain couples TRBV5-4 to TRBJ2-7, with D possibly being TRBD2 (5 bases). The V end lost 2 bases, the J end lost 3 bases, and 9 bases lay between the germline ends. CDR1 is SGHNT and CDR2 is YYREEE in the germline V gene (reference sequence). CDR3 length: 13 residues. The CDR3 spells CASSLGDYYEQYF. The CDR3 DNA follows: TGTGCCAGCAGCTTAGGAGACTACTACGAGCAGTACTTC.